This T cell receptor (beta chain) was captured by sequencing in a study of early T cells in non-severe SARS-CoV-2 infection. Study-level information: Bulk RNA taken from unsorted whole blood was sequenced, leaving chains unpaired. The study's findings and limits: Anti-spike CD8 specificities were favored by VDJdb matching, whose results missed private and CD4 specificities.

Individual cDNA molecules received unique molecular identifiers. TCRdb processed the 5' RACE reads anew with MiXCR; each CDR3 protein has one entry. The sample records 90,000 to 100,000 distinct CDR3 sequences, less than 15% being singletons. Germline CDR1 and CDR2: KGHSH and LQKENI. The CDR3 totals 17 residues. The V and J ends lost 4 bases and 5 bases, in that order; junction bases with no gene match: 14. Many counts were recorded for this clonotype. Antigen unknown. This clonotype was obtained from an adult who was a healthcare worker with PCR-confirmed SARS-CoV-2 infection or an uninfected control (not recorded which). The rearrangement uses TRBV18 and TRBJ2-5, with 9 nucleotides matching TRBD2. The specimen was whole blood. The CDR3 coding sequence is TGTGCCAGCTCACGTTACGGCGGGGGGGCCGACCGTGAGACCCAGTACTTC. Translated, it gives CASSRYGGGADRETQYF. Looking up the rest from reference TRBV18 and TRBJ2-5 gives the full variable domain: NAGVMQNPRHLVRRRGQEARLRCSPMKGHSHVYWYRQLPEEGLKFMVYLQKENIIDESGMPKERFSAEFPKEGPSILRIQQVVRGDSAAYFCASSRYGGGADRETQYFGPGTRLLVL.